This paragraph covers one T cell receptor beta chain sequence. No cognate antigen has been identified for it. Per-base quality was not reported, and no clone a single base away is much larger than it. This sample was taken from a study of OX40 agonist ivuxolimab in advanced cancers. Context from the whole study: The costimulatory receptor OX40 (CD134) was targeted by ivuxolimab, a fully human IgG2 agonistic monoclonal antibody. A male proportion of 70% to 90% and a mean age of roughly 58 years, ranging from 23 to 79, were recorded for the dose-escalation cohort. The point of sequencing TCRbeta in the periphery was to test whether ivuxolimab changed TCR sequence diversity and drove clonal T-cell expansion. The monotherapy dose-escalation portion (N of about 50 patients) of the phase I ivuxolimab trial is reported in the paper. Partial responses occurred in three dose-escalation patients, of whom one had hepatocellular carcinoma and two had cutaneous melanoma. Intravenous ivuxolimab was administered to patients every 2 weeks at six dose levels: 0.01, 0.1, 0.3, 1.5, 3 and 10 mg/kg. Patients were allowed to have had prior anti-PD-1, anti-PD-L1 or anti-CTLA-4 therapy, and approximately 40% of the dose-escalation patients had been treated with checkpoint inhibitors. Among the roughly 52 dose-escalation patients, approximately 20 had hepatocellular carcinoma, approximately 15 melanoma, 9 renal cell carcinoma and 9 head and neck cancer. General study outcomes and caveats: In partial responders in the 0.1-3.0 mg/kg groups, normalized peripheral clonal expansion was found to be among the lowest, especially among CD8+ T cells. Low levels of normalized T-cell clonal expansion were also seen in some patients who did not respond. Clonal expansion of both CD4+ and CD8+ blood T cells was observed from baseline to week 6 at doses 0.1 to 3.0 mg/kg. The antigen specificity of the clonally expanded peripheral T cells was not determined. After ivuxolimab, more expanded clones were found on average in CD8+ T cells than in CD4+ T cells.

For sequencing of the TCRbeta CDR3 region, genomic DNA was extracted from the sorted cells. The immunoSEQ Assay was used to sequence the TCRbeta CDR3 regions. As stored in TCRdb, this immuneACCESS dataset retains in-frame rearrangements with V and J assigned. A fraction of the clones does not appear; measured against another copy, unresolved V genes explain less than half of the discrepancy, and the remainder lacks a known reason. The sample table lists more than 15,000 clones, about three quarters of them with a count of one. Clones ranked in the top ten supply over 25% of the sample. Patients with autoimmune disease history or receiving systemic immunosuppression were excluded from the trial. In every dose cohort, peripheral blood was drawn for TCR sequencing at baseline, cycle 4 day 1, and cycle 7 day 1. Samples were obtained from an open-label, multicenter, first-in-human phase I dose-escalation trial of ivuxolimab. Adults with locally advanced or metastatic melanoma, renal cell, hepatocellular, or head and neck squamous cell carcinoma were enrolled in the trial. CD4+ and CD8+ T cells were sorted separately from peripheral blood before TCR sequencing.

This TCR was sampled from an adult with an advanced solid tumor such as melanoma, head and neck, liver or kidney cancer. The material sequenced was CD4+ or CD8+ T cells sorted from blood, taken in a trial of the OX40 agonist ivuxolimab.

Read as DNA, the sequence is TGCGCCAGCAGCTTGGAACTAGCCTGGGGGGAGCAGTACTTC. This sequence encodes CASSLELAWGEQYF. The chain is assembled from TRBV5-1 and TRBJ2-7, and the D gene may be TRBD2, 6 bases matching. The CDR3 holds 14 amino acids from the cysteine to the phenylalanine. Just CDR3 DNA is preserved here, 42 bases in frame from base 1. CDR1 SGHRS and CDR2 YFSETQ were looked up in the germline V gene. V loses 0 bases of germline sequence and J loses 7 bases, and the interval between the two ends is 14 bases.